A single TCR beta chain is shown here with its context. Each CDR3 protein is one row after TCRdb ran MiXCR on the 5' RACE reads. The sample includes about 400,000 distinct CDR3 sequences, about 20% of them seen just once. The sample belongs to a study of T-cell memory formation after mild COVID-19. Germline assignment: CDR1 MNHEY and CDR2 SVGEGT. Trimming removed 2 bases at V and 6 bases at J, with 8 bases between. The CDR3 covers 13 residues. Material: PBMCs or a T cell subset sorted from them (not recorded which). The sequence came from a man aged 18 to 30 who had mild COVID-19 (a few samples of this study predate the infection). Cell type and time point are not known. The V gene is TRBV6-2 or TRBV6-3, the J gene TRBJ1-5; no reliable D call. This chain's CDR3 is CASSYAPGQPQHF. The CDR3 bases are TGTGCCAGCAGTTACGCCCCAGGTCAGCCCCAGCATTTT.